The text below deals with one T cell receptor beta chain. This clone showed up just once. This clone's antigen is unknown. Per-base qualities were not stored, and no clone one base away is much larger. Other DNA variants within this sample encode the same CDR3. In the prospective study, participants were about 18 to 95 years old, resided in about two dozen geographic areas of the United States, and were enrolled through a virtual design. To assign participants to cohorts, the prospective study relied on clinical history that participants themselves reported in a screening survey and a study questionnaire. Recovered participants in ImmuneRACE Cohort 3 were defined as having two consecutive negative NP/OP PCR tests, clearance from a healthcare professional, or resolution of symptoms. Each participant in the prospective study had whole blood, serum and a nasopharyngeal or oropharyngeal swab collected by mobile phlebotomists. Over a 2-month period, participants in the prospective study had the option of providing additional blood draws and questionnaires. Before DNA extraction, blood samples from the prospective study were shipped at room temperature or frozen.

TCRbeta CDR3 regions were amplified from genomic DNA using the immunoSEQ Assay, a bias-controlled multiplex PCR. In the original analysis: Nucleated cell counts per sample were estimated from amplification of reference gene primers within the assay. To quantify the absolute abundance of each unique TCRbeta CDR3 rearrangement, sequence reads were collapsed and filtered. For each sample, productive Simpson clonality was calculated as the square root of Simpson's diversity index over productive rearrangements. The table was pulled from immuneACCESS by TCRdb, which kept in-frame rearrangements only. Such tables lose some clones; where checked, under half of the loss comes from unresolved V genes, and the rest has no known cause. V and J calls and clone size are as listed in that table; D and trimming were resolved from the DNA. The sample contains 190,000 or so clones, roughly 84% of them found a single time. The top ten constitute roughly 6.9% of the sample.

These data are taken from a study of blood T cell repertoires in COVID-19 (TCRdb year 2020). Regarding the research as a whole: Samples from collaborators originated in the United States, Italy and Spain and spanned both the acute and convalescent phases of COVID-19. The prospective study material was composed of cDNA or gDNA derived from T cells, B-cell-depleted T cells, or PBMCs. The dataset comprised deeply sampled blood TCRbeta repertoires from subjects exposed to, actively infected with, or recovered from COVID-19. The repertoires were released in a freely available public database meant as a resource for research on the immune response to SARS-CoV-2. Samples were obtained from the ongoing ImmuneRACE study (first 160 participants) and from over 1,000 subjects provided by 6 global collaborators. The sample metadata nearly always contained a de-identified subject ID, COVID-19 status, age in years and sex. Where HLA class I and class II types were available, the types were taken from metadata supplied by the sample provider, not from assay-based typing. What the authors observed across the whole study: How much clinical and demographic metadata was included differed by source and by participant, and the metadata was provided uncurated.

The CDR3 runs 15 amino acids, cysteine and phenylalanine included. Only the CDR3 DNA is retained, 45 bases long and in frame from the first base. The germline V gene (reference sequence) specifies LGHDT as CDR1 and YNNKEL as CDR2. V lost 4 bases and J lost 0 bases; the stretch between them is 12 bases long. Sequenced material: PBMCs or T cells enriched from blood (not recorded which). The sequence is built from TRBV3-1 (or the pseudogene TRBV3-2) and TRBJ1-1; TRBD1 might be the D gene, on 6 matching bases. This receptor was taken from a middle-aged man who had recovered from COVID-19. At the DNA level, the sequence is TGTGCCAGCAGCCTTCGAGGGGGACTGAACACTGAAGCTTTCTTT. Its product reads: CASSLRGGLNTEAFF.